These T cell receptor beta chains were read from a single sample in a study of T cell changes during pregnancy in multiple sclerosis. Sequencing used immunoSEQ multiplex PCR; TCRdb keeps in-frame clones, though not all of them. The repertoire includes about 70,000 clones, about 93% of them detected once, and around 0.3% sits in the top ten. The sequencing here drew on CD4+ T cells from peripheral blood mononuclear cells, taken after pregnancy. The receptor set was obtained from a female donor with multiple sclerosis, enrolled in a pregnancy study. CDR3s leave out the opening cysteine and the closing phenylalanine or tryptophan. Fields, in order: J gene, V gene, D gene, CDR3 protein. The D gene is left open where the match is weak.

J gene: TRBJ2-7; V gene: TRBV7-8; D gene: TRBD1; CDR3 protein: ASSLGLRGNEQY
J gene: TRBJ2-1; V gene: TRBV18; D gene: TRBD2; CDR3 protein: ASSPRPGTSGYNEQF
J gene: TRBJ2-5; V gene: TRBV19; D gene: -; CDR3 protein: ASSSLGAQTQY
J gene: TRBJ2-1; V gene: TRBV30; D gene: TRBD2; CDR3 protein: AWRAGGELF
J gene: TRBJ2-6; V gene: TRBV19; D gene: TRBD1; CDR3 protein: ASNSGGWSGANVLT
J gene: TRBJ2-7; V gene: TRBV2; D gene: -; CDR3 protein: ASSRQPRPLKPREQY
J gene: TRBJ2-3; V gene: TRBV5-4; D gene: -; CDR3 protein: ASSLGITGARTDTQY
J gene: TRBJ1-1; V gene: TRBV5-8; D gene: -; CDR3 protein: ASSYLRPLNTEAF
J gene: TRBJ2-2; V gene: TRBV6-1; D gene: TRBD2; CDR3 protein: ASSEGTSGRPGELF
J gene: TRBJ2-1; V gene: TRBV9; D gene: -; CDR3 protein: ASSSTPYNEQF
J gene: TRBJ2-7; V gene: TRBV11-2; D gene: -; CDR3 protein: ASSPPDKSSYEQY
J gene: TRBJ2-7; V gene: TRBV11-2; D gene: TRBD1; CDR3 protein: ASSPDRDRTYEQY
J gene: -; V gene: TRBV6-1; D gene: TRBD1; CDR3 protein: ASSGGTGPSYEQY